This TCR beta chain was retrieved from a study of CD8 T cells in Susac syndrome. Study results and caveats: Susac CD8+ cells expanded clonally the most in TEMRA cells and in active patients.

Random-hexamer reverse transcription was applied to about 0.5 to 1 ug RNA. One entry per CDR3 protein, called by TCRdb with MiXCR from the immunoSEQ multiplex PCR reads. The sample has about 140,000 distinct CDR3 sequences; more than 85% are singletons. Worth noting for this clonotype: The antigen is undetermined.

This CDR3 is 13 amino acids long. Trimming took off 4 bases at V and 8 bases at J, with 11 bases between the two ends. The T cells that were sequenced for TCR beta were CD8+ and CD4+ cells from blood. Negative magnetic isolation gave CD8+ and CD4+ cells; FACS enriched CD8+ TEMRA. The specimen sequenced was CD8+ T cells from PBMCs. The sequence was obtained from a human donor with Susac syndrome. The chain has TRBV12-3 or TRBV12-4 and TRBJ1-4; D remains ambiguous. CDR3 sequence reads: CASSSGSLEKLFF. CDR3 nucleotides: TGTGCCAGCAGTTCGGGGTCTTTGGAAAAACTGTTTTTT.